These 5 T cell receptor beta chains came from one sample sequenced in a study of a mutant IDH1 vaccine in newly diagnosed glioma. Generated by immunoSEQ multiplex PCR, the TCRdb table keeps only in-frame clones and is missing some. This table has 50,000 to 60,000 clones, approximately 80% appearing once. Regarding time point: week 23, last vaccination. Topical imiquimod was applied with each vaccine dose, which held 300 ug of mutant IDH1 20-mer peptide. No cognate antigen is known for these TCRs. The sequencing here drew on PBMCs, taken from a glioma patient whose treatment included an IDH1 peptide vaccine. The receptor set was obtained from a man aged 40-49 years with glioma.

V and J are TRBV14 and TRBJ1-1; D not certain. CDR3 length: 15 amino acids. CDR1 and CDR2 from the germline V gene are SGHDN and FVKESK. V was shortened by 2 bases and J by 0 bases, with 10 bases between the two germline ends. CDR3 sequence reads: CASSQRGSLNTEAFF. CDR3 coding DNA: TGTGCCAGCAGCCAAAGAGGCTCCCTGAACACTGAAGCTTTCTTT.

Written as DNA, the CDR3 is TGTGCCAGCAGCTTCACAGGGGGACCTGGAAACACCATATATTTT. It translates to CASSFTGGPGNTIYF. The chain combines TRBV7-3 with TRBJ1-3; 8 positions match TRBD1. CDR3 length: 15 residues. V was clipped by 3 bases and J by 2 bases; unmatched bases: 3. CDR1 is SGHTA and CDR2 is FQGTGA in the germline V gene.

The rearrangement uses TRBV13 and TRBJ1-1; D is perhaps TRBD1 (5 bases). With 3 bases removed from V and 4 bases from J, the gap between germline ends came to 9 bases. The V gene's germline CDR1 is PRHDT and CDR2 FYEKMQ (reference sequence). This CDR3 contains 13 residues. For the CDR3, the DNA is TGTGCCAGCAGCTTCCACGGGGCCACTGAAGCTTTCTTT. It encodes CASSFHGATEAFF.

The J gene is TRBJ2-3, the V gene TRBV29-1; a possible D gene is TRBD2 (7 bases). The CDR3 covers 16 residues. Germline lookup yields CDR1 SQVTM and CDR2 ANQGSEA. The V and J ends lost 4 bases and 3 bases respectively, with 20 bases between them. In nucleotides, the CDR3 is TGCAGCGTTGTAGGTGGGGAGGGGGGTCGGACAGATACGCAGTATTTT. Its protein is CSVVGGEGGRTDTQYF.

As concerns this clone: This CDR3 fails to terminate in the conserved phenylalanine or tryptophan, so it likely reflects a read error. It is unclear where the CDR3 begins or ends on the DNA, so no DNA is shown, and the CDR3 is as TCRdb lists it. CDR3 residues: CASSLDRDRGYLL. The chain carries TRBV11-2 and TRBJ1-1; whether TRBD1, the table's D call, matches the DNA was not checked. Germline V lookup: CDR1 SGHAT, CDR2 FQNNGV. The CDR3 extends over 13 residues, inclusive of both ends.